One and the same sample provided the 28 T cell receptor beta chains below, sequenced in a study of blood T cell repertoires in COVID-19. Produced via immunoSEQ multiplex PCR; TCRdb's table is partial and in-frame only. The table records about 210,000 clones, about 86% of them present only once. Material for sequencing was peripheral blood. These receptors all stem from a woman between 45 and 60 years old with acute or convalescent COVID-19.

This sequence joins TRBV6-5 and TRBJ2-5, with 11 positions matching TRBD2. The CDR3 runs to 13 residues. Germline lookup yields CDR1 MNHEY and CDR2 SVGAGI. V shed 10 bases and J 4 bases; nucleotides not matched to a gene: 5. The CDR3 coding sequence is TGTGCCACGACCGGGACTAGCGGAGAGACCCAGTACTTC. Protein sequence: CATTGTSGETQYF.

The chain has TRBV19 and TRBJ1-2; the D gene is possibly TRBD1 (6 bases). Germline CDR1 LNHDA, CDR2 SQIVND (reference sequence). This CDR3 comprises 14 residues. V was trimmed by 3 bases and J by 0 bases, leaving 8 bases between them. In DNA form, the CDR3 reads TGTGCCAGTAGTATTGGGGGCGCTAACTATGGCTACACCTTC. Encoded protein: CASSIGGANYGYTF.

CDR3 sequence: CASSPGTGGYEQYF. The CDR3 DNA reads as TGTGCCAGCAGCCCTGGGACAGGGGGCTACGAGCAGTACTTC. The rearrangement links TRBV5-4 to TRBJ2-7; 11 bases map to TRBD1. Germline V lookup: CDR1 SGHNT, CDR2 YYREEE (reference sequence). This CDR3 has 14 residues. J gave up 3 bases and V 4 bases, and 3 bases lay outside the gene matches. The entire variable domain, with the rest obtained from reference TRBV5-4 and TRBJ2-7, is as follows: ETGVTQSPTHLIKTRGQQVTLRCSSQSGHNTVSWYQQALGQGPQFIFQYYREEENGRGNFPPRFSGLQFPNYSSELNVNALELDDSALYLCASSPGTGGYEQYFGPGTRLTVT.

This chain links TRBV19 with TRBJ2-3; the D gene is possibly TRBD2 (5 bases). The germline gives CDR1 LNHDA, CDR2 SQIVND (reference sequence). V lost 5 bases and J 1 base, leaving 13 bases between the germline ends. The CDR3 spans 15 residues. The CDR3 is CASSHPGMGTDTQYF. In nucleotides, the CDR3 is TGTGCCAGTAGTCACCCGGGGATGGGCACAGATACGCAGTATTTT.

This clone was found once. J is TRBJ1-4 and V is TRBV9; D is unresolved. The CDR3 runs 14 residues. Trimming removed 4 bases from V and 5 bases from J, with 12 bases in between. Looked up from germline, CDR1 is SGDLS and CDR2 is YYNGEE. The CDR3 DNA reads as TGTGCCAGCAGCCCATGGACGGGGAATGAAAAACTGTTTTTT. Translated, it gives CASSPWTGNEKLFF. Filled out from reference TRBV9 and TRBJ1-4, the complete variable domain reads DSGVTQTPKHLITATGQRVTLRCSPRSGDLSVYWYQQSLDQGLQFLIQYYNGEERAKGNILERFSAQQFPDLHSELNLSSLELGDSALYFCASSPWTGNEKLFFGSGTQLSVL.

This clone was recorded a few times. The V call is TRBV7-2, the J call TRBJ2-1; 7 nucleotides match TRBD2. Germline loops: CDR1 SGHTA, CDR2 FQGNSA. Trimming cost V 6 bases and J 0 bases; bases outside gene matches: 5. CDR3 length equals 15 residues. The DNA of the CDR3 is TGTGCCAGCAGGCGAGGCGGGAGCTCCTACAATGAGCAGTTCTTC. Translation gives CASRRGGSSYNEQFF.

The chain uses TRBV19 and TRBJ1-3; the D gene is possibly TRBD1 (5 bases). Per germline, CDR1 LNHDA and CDR2 SQIVND (reference sequence). The CDR3 sequence is 14 residues long. Trimming left V 6 bases short and J 5 bases short, with 14 bases between. The CDR3 DNA reads TGTGCCAGTAGCCCTAGGACACCCCGAAACACCATATATTTT. It translates to CASSPRTPRNTIYF.

The table lists this clone with a few counts. The rearrangement uses TRBV7-3 and TRBJ1-2; 7 nucleotides agree with TRBD1. The germline V gene encodes CDR1 SGHTA and CDR2 FQGTGA. The ends lost 4 bases at V and 3 bases at J; junction bases unmatched: 5. The CDR3 runs 14 residues. The DNA for the CDR3 is TGTGCCAGCAGCTCAGGGGGTGGGGACTATGGCTACACCTTC. Protein: CASSSGGGDYGYTF.

The genes are TRBV19 and TRBJ2-1, with a possible D match to TRBD2 (6 bases). Looked up from germline, CDR1 is LNHDA and CDR2 is SQIVND (reference sequence). V was trimmed by 3 bases and J by 0 bases, leaving 15 bases between them. This CDR3 spans 17 amino acids. CDR3: CASSMGLGLTSYNEQFF. The CDR3 region has the DNA TGTGCCAGTAGTATGGGTCTGGGACTGACCTCCTACAATGAGCAGTTCTTC.

This chain uses TRBV30 with TRBJ1-3; 8 nucleotides agree with TRBD1. With V trimmed by 1 base and J by 0 bases, 11 bases remained unmatched. This CDR3 contains 18 residues. CDR1 and CDR2 from the germline V gene are GTSNPN and SVGIG (reference sequence). Here the CDR3 DNA reads TGTGCCTGGAGTGGGGCAGGGGGCTTACGGAACTCTGGAAACACCATATATTTT. As protein: CAWSGAGGLRNSGNTIYF. The full variable domain, with the rest looked up from reference TRBV30 and TRBJ1-3, is SQTIHQWPATLVQPVGSPLSLECTVEGTSNPNLYWYRQAAGRGLQLLFYSVGIGQISSEVPQNLSASRPQDRQFILSSKKLLLSDSGFYLCAWSGAGGLRNSGNTIYFGEGSWLTVV.

The gene calls are TRBV9 and TRBJ2-5; TRBD1 aligns across 8 bases. Trimming cost V 0 bases and J 4 bases; bases outside gene matches: 5. This CDR3 is built from 15 residues. The germline gives CDR1 SGDLS, CDR2 YYNGEE. CDR3 in amino acids: CASSVAAGGRETQYF. The DNA of the CDR3 is TGTGCCAGCAGCGTAGCCGCAGGGGGCAGAGAGACCCAGTACTTC.

The V and J genes are TRBV2 and TRBJ2-2; 8 bases are a match to TRBD1. The germline gives CDR1 SNHLY, CDR2 FYNNEI. The CDR3 covers 14 residues. Trimming cost V 7 bases and J 5 bases; bases outside gene matches: 6. The CDR3 DNA is TGTGCCAGCACGGGCAGGGGGCTTACCGGGGAGCTGTTTTTT. It codes for CASTGRGLTGELFF.

The rearrangement links TRBV24-1 to TRBJ2-5; the match to TRBD1 covers 7 bases. In germline, CDR1 is KGHDR, CDR2 SFDVKD. The CDR3 loop spans 15 amino acids. Trimming cost V 0 bases and J 3 bases; bases outside gene matches: 3. Here the CDR3 DNA reads TGTGCCACCAGTGATTTGGAACAGGGGAAAGAGACCCAGTACTTC. Amino acid sequence: CATSDLEQGKETQYF.

This clone was observed a few times. The chain joins TRBV19 to TRBJ1-2; 7 nucleotides line up with TRBD1. The germline V gene encodes CDR1 LNHDA and CDR2 SQIVND (reference sequence). The CDR3 length is 13 residues. Germline trimming cut 6 bases from V and 5 bases from J; bases unmatched to any gene: 6. CDR3 nucleotide sequence: TGTGCCAGTAGGACGAGGGACAGTTATGGCTACACCTTC. Translating it yields CASRTRDSYGYTF.

The V call is TRBV5-5, the J call TRBJ1-4; 7 nucleotides line up with TRBD1. From germline, CDR1 is SGHKS and CDR2 YYEKEE (reference sequence). This CDR3 comprises 17 residues. Trimming cost V 3 bases and J 5 bases; bases outside gene matches: 13. The CDR3 protein is CASSWSRDRFQNEKLFF. The CDR3 DNA sequence: TGTGCCAGCAGCTGGTCAAGGGACAGATTCCAAAATGAAAAACTGTTTTTT.

This rearrangement joins TRBV3-1 (or the pseudogene TRBV3-2) to TRBJ2-1, with D possibly TRBD2 on 5 matching bases. CDR3 length equals 12 residues. V shed 3 bases and J shed 10 bases, with 10 bases lying between them. Looked up from germline, CDR1 is LGHDT and CDR2 is YNNKEL (reference sequence). In DNA form, the CDR3 reads TGTGCCAGCAGCCAGAGGGAGCGGGAGCAGTTCTTC. Translating gives CASSQREREQFF.

The chain uses TRBV27 and TRBJ2-7; D remains unclear. V was shortened by 7 bases and J by 7 bases, with 17 bases between the two germline ends. Germline-derived CDR1 and CDR2 are MNHEY and SMNVEV (reference sequence). The CDR3 totals 13 residues. CDR3 coding DNA: TGTGCCAGCATCCTTACTCCGAGGATAGAGCAGTACTTC. It codes for CASILTPRIEQYF.

The genes are TRBV28 and TRBJ2-3; 11 nucleotides match TRBD2. Germline V lookup: CDR1 MDHEN, CDR2 SYDVKM. The length of the CDR3 is 20 residues. With V trimmed by 4 bases and J by 1 base, 16 bases remained unmatched. In nucleotides, the CDR3 is TGTGCCAGCAGTTCCGCCGGGACTAGCGGTGCCGGGGGTGGCACAGATACGCAGTATTTT. Residues: CASSSAGTSGAGGGTDTQYF. Combining the CDR3 with reference TRBV28 and TRBJ2-3 gives the whole variable domain DVKVTQSSRYLVKRTGEKVFLECVQDMDHENMFWYRQDPGLGLRLIYFSYDVKMKEKGDIPEGYSVSREKKERFSLILESASTNQTSMYLCASSSAGTSGAGGGTDTQYFGPGTRLTVL.

This clone has just one count. The J gene is TRBJ2-5, the V gene TRBV11-2; 11 bases are a match to TRBD2. There are 15 residues in the CDR3. Germline values: CDR1 SGHAT, CDR2 FQNNGV. V gave up 5 bases and J gave up 1 base; unmatched junction bases: 3. CDR3 sequence (DNA): TGTGCCAGCAGCCTAGGGACTAGCGGCCAAGAGACCCAGTACTTC. Translation gives CASSLGTSGQETQYF.

The chain carries TRBV19 and TRBJ2-5; D ambiguous. Germline-derived CDR1 and CDR2 are LNHDA and SQIVND (reference sequence). The CDR3 loop spans 12 amino acids. V shed 6 bases and J shed 2 bases, with 7 bases lying between them. The CDR3 here is CASSETQETQYF. The DNA of the CDR3 is TGTGCCAGTAGCGAGACTCAAGAGACCCAGTACTTC.

The V and J genes are TRBV9 and TRBJ2-3; D uncertain. Germline V gives CDR1 SGDLS, CDR2 YYNGEE. V was cut by 3 bases and J by 5 bases, with 4 bases left in between. CDR3 length equals 11 residues. CDR3 residues: CASSALDTQYF. The DNA of the CDR3 is TGTGCCAGCAGCGCATTAGATACGCAGTATTTT.

This clone was counted a few times. The chain joins TRBV4-1 to TRBJ2-7, with TRBD1 matching over 11 bases. This CDR3 has 15 amino acids. Germline trimming cut 1 base from V and 1 base from J; bases unmatched to any gene: 0. The germline V gene encodes CDR1 MGHRA and CDR2 YSYEKL. The CDR3 DNA sequence: TGCGCCAGCAGCCAAGGGGACAGGGGGTCCTACGAGCAGTACTTC. Translation: CASSQGDRGSYEQYF.

As DNA, the CDR3 is TGTGCCGTGGGGGGCTCTGGAAACACCATATATTTT. Its translation: CAVGGSGNTIYF. The chain combines TRBV3-1 (or the pseudogene TRBV3-2) with TRBJ1-3, with D tentatively TRBD1 (5 bases). Trimming stripped 11 bases from V and 0 bases from J, with 8 bases between. The CDR3 spans 12 residues. CDR1 LGHDT and CDR2 YNNKEL come from the germline V gene (reference sequence).

J is TRBJ1-3 and V is TRBV15; TRBD1 aligns across 9 bases. Germline V gene lookup returns CDR1 LNHNV and CDR2 YYDKDF (reference sequence). The CDR3 is 18 amino acids. The junction had 7 bases not matched to a gene; V was cut back by 0 bases and J by 1 base. Here the CDR3 reads CATSRDPLGQGSGNTIYF. The DNA of the CDR3 is TGTGCCACCAGCAGAGACCCTCTAGGACAGGGGTCTGGAAACACCATATATTTT. Using reference TRBV15 and TRBJ1-3 for the parts outside the CDR3, the full variable domain is DAMVIQNPRYQVTQFGKPVTLSCSQTLNHNVMYWYQQKSSQAPKLLFHYYDKDFNNEADTPDNFQSRRPNTSFCFLDIRSPGLGDTAMYLCATSRDPLGQGSGNTIYFGEGSWLTVV.

The V call is TRBV29-1, the J call TRBJ2-7, with 9 bases that match TRBD1. This CDR3 is 13 amino acids long. Germline assignment: CDR1 SQVTM and CDR2 ANQGSEA. V was clipped by 7 bases and J by 2 bases; unmatched bases: 6. The CDR3: CSARDRETYEQYF. CDR3 nucleotide sequence: TGCAGCGCTAGGGACAGGGAAACCTACGAGCAGTACTTC.

This chain connects TRBV6-5 to TRBJ1-2; no clear D gene. Trimming cost V 4 bases and J 7 bases, with 13 bases left between them. The CDR3 has 13 residues. Germline V lookup: CDR1 MNHEY, CDR2 SVGAGI. The DNA for the CDR3 is TGTGCCAGCAGTTCAGGAAAGGATCGTGGCTACACCTTC. Its protein product is CASSSGKDRGYTF.

The chain has TRBV3-1 (or the pseudogene TRBV3-2) and TRBJ2-1, with a possible D match to TRBD1 (6 bases). The V end was cut by 7 bases, the J end by 15 bases, with 22 bases between. Per the germline V gene, CDR1 is LGHDT and CDR2 is YNNKEL (reference sequence). This CDR3 has 13 residues. For the CDR3, the DNA is TGTGCCAGCACATCGAACAGGGAAGAGGGGCTGTTCTTC. Protein product: CASTSNREEGLFF.

This chain connects TRBV5-1 to TRBJ1-2; D ambiguous. V was pared by 4 bases and J by 4 bases, with 14 bases between. The CDR3 runs 14 residues. In germline, CDR1 is SGHRS, CDR2 YFSETQ. In nucleotides, the CDR3 is TGCGCCAGCAGCCTCATGGACGGGAGCTATGGCTACACCTTC. Its translation is CASSLMDGSYGYTF.